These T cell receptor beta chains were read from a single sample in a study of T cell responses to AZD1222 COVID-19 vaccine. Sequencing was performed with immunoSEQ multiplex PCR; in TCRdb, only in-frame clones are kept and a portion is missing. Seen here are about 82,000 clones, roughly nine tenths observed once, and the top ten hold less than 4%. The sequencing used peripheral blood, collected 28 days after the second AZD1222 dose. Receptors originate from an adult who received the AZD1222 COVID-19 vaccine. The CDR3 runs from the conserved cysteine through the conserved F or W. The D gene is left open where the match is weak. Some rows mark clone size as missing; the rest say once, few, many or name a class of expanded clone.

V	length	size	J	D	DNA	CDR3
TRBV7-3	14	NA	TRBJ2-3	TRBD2	TGTGCCAGCAGCCCCATCGTGGGGGGGGGTACGCAGTATTTT	CASSPIVGGGTQYF
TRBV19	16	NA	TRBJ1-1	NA	TGTGCCAGTAGTACGGGCAGGGCGTGGGGGAACACTGAAGCTTTCTTT	CASSTGRAWGNTEAFF
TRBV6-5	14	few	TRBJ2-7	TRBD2	TGTGCCAGCAGGCCTAGCGGGGGCCCGGGCGAGCAGTACTTC	CASRPSGGPGEQYF
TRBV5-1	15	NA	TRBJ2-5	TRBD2	TGCGCCAGCAGTCCTAAGCGGGGGGGCCGGGAGACCCAGTACTTC	CASSPKRGGRETQYF
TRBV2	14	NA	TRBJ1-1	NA	TGTGCCAGCAGTTTTCTTACAGGGAACACTGAAGCTTTCTTT	CASSFLTGNTEAFF
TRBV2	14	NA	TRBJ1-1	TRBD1	TGTGCCAGCAGTGGACAGGGCCAGAACACTGAAGCTTTCTTT	CASSGQGQNTEAFF
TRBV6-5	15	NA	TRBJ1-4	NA	TGTGCCAGCAGTCCTGGACAGACAACTAATGAAAAACTGTTTTTT	CASSPGQTTNEKLFF
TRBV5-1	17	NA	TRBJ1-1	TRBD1	TGCGCCAGCAGGACACTTGGATACAGGGGGAGGCCGACCCAAGCTTTCTTT	CASRTLGYRGRPTQAFF
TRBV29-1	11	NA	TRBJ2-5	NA	TGCAGCGTTGAGAGGGGAGAGACCCAGTACTTC	CSVERGETQYF
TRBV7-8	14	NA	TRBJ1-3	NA	TGTGCCAGCAGCTTAAGTAGGGCTGGAAACACCATATATTTT	CASSLSRAGNTIYF
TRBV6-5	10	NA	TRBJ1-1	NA	TGTGCCAGCGGTCGGGCTGAAGCTTTCTTT	CASGRAEAFF
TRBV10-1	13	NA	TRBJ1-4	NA	TGCGCCAGCAGTGGTAAAGGGGATGAAAAACTGTTTTTT	CASSGKGDEKLFF
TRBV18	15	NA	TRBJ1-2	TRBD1	TGTGCCAGCTCACCATTACGGGACAGGGTCTATGGCTACACCTTC	CASSPLRDRVYGYTF
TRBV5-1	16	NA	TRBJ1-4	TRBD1	TGCGCCAGCAGCCGCGACGACAGGGATGGGAATGAAAAACTGTTTTTT	CASSRDDRDGNEKLFF
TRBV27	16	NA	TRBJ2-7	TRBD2	TGTGCCAGCAGTTCGCGTGGGGGGGACCGACTCTACGAGCAGTACTTC	CASSSRGGDRLYEQYF
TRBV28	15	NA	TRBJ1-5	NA	TGTGCCAGCAGCGCGATAACGGGATTCAAACAGCCCCAGCATTTT	CASSAITGFKQPQHF
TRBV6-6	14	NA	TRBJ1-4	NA	TGTGCCAGCAGTTATGCAGGGGCGAATGAAAAACTGTTTTTT	CASSYAGANEKLFF
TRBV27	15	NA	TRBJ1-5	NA	TGTGCCAGCAGTTTTGGAGCCCGTGCCGATCAGCCCCAGCATTTT	CASSFGARADQPQHF
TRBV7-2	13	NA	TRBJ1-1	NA	TGTGCCAGCAGTTCCCGTAATGGCATTGAAGCTTTCTTT	CASSSRNGIEAFF
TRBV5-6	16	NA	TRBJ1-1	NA	TGTGCCAGCAGCCCTTTTGGACAGAGACAGAACACTGAAGCTTTCTTT	CASSPFGQRQNTEAFF
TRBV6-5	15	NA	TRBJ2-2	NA	TGTGCCAGCACTCCCCAGGGCCTGGGGACCGGGGAGCTGTTTTTT	CASTPQGLGTGELFF
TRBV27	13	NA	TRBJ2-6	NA	TGTGCCACCGGCGTATCTGGGGCCAACGTCCTGACTTTC	CATGVSGANVLTF
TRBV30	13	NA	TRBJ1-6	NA	TGTGCCTGGAGTTACCGGGTGGATTCACCCCTCCACTTT	CAWSYRVDSPLHF
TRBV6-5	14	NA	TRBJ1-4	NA	TGTGCCAGCTATGTTGACAGGAGTGGTGAAAAACTGTTTTTT	CASYVDRSGEKLFF